This TCR beta chain was identified in a study of blood T cell repertoires in COVID-19. Study-wide background: The United States, Italy and Spain were the sources of the acute and convalescent COVID-19 samples. PBMCs, B-cell-depleted T cells, or T cells were the source of the cDNA or gDNA that made up the material.

Source study methods: Amplification of reference gene primers was used by the study to estimate nucleated cell counts. TCRdb's copy holds only in-frame clones and misses some; the assay was immunoSEQ multiplex PCR. D and trimming were read from the DNA, whereas the V and J calls and clone size are those reported in that table. Among more than 150,000 clones listed, approximately 90% were seen once. Sequenced input: peripheral blood. This clonotype was obtained from a middle-aged woman with acute or convalescent COVID-19.

CDR3 DNA sequence: TGTGCCAGTACTGAAATAAACACAGACGGTCTATATGGCTACACCTTC. Its protein product is CASTEINTDGLYGYTF. The J gene is TRBJ1-2, the V gene TRBV19; D ambiguous. V lost 7 bases and J lost 5, with 23 bases in between. CDR3 length equals 16 residues. In germline, CDR1 is LNHDA, CDR2 SQIVND (reference sequence).